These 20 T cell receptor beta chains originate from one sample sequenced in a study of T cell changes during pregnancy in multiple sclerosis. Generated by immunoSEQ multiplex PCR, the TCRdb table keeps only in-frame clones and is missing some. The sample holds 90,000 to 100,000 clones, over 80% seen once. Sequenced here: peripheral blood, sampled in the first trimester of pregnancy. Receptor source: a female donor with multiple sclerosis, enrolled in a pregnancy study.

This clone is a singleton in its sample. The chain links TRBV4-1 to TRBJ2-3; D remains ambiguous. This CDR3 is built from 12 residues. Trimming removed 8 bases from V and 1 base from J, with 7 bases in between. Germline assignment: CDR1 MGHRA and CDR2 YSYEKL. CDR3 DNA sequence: TGCGCCAGCGCCCGGGGCACAGATACGCAGTATTTT. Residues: CASARGTDTQYF.

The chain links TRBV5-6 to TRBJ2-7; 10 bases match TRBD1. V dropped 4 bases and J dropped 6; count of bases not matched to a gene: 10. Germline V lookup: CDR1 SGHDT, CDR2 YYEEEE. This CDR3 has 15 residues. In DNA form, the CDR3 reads TGTGCCAGCAGCCCCCCGGACAGGGGGGTGATCGAGCAGTACTTC. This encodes CASSPPDRGVIEQYF.

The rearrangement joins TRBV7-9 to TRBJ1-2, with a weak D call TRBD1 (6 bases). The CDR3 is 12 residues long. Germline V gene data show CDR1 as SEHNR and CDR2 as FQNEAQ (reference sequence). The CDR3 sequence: CVSGGQNYGYTF. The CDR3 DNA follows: TGTGTCTCGGGGGGCCAGAACTATGGCTACACCTTC.

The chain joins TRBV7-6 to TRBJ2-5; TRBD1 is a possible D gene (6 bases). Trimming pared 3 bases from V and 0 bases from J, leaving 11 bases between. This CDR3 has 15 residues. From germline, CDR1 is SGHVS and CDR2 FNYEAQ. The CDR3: CASSFGQGYQETQYF. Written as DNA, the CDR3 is TGTGCCAGCAGCTTCGGGCAGGGGTACCAAGAGACCCAGTACTTC. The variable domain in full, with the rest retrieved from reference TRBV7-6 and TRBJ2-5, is GAGVSQSPRYKVTKRGQDVALRCDPISGHVSLYWYRQALGQGPEFLTYFNYEAQQDKSGLPNDRFSAERPEGSISTLTIQRTEQRDSAMYRCASSFGQGYQETQYFGPGTRLLVL.

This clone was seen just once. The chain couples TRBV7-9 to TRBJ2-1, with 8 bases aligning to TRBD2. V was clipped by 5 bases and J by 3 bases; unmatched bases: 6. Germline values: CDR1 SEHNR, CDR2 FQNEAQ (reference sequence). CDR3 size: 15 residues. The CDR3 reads CASSRGLAGYNEQFF. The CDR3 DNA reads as TGTGCCAGCAGCCGTGGGCTAGCGGGCTACAATGAGCAGTTCTTC.

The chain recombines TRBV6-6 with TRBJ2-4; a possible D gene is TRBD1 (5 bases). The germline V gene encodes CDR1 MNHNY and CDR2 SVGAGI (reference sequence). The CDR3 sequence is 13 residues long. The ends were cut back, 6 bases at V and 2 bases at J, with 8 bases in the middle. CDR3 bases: TGTGCCAGCAGACCAGGGTCCAAAAACATTCAGTACTTC. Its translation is CASRPGSKNIQYF.

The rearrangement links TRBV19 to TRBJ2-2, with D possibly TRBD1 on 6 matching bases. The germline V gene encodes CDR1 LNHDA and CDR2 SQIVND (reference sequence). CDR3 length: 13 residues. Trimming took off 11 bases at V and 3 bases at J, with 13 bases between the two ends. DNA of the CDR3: TGTGCCGGAGGACAGAGTTACACCGGGGAGCTGTTTTTT. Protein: CAGGQSYTGELFF.

The CDR3 nucleotides are TGTGCCAGCGGAGAAGGGGAAGGGAACTATGGCTACACCTTC. It is translated as CASGEGEGNYGYTF. V usage is TRBV6-6 and J usage is TRBJ1-2; D perhaps matches TRBD1 (5 bases). V was pared by 8 bases and J by 2 bases, with 15 bases between. The CDR3 length is 14 residues. Germline assignment: CDR1 MNHNY and CDR2 SVGAGI (reference sequence).

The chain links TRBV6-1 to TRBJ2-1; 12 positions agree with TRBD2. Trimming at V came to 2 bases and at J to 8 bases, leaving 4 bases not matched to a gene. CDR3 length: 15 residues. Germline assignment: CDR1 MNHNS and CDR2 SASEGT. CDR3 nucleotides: TGTGCCAGCAGTGAATATGCTAGCGGGGGGGATGAGCAGTTCTTC. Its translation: CASSEYASGGDEQFF.

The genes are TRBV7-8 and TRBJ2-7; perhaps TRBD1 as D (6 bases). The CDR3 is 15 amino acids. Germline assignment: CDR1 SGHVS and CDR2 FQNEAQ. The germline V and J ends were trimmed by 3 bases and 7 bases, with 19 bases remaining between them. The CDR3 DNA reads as TGTGCCAGCAGCTTGGGAGACAGGCCCCCTGGGGAGCAGTACTTC. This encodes CASSLGDRPPGEQYF.

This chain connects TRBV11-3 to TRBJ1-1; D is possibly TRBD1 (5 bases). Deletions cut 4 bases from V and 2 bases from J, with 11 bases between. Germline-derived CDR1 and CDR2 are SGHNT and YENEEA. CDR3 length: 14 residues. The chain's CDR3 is CASSSSDTNTEAFF. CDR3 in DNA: TGTGCCAGCAGCTCCTCGGACACCAACACTGAAGCTTTCTTT.

The CDR3: CASRPGSNNEKLFF. The CDR3 region has the DNA TGTGCCAGCAGACCCGGGAGTAATAATGAAAAACTGTTTTTT. The chain carries TRBV7-8 and TRBJ1-4; no definite D call. Germline CDR1 is SGHVS and CDR2 is FQNEAQ. The CDR3 totals 14 residues. The V and J ends lost 6 bases and 4 bases respectively, with 12 bases between them.

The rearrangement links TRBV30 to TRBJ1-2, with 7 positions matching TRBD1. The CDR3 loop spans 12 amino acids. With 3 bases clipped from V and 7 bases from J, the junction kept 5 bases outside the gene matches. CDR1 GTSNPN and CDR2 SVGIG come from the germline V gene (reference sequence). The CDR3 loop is CAWRGQGGGYTF. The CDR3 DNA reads TGTGCCTGGAGGGGGCAGGGGGGTGGCTACACCTTC.

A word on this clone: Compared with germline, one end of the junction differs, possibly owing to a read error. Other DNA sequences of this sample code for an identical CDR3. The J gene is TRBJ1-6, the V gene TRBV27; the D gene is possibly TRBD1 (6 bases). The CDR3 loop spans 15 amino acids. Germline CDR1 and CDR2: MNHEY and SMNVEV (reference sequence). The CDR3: CASSLGTTYNSPLHF. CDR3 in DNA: TGCGCCAGCAGTTTAGGGACAACCTATAATTCACCCCTCCACTTT.

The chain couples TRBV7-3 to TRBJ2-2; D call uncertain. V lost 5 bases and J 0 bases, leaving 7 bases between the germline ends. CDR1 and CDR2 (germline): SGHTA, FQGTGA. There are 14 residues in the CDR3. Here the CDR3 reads CASSPRTNTGELFF. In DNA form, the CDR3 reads TGTGCCAGCAGCCCGAGAACGAACACCGGGGAGCTGTTTTTT.

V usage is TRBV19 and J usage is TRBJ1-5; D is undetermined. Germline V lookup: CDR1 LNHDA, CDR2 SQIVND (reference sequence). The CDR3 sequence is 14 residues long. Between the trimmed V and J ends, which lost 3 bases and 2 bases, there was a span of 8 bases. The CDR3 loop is CASSMSRGNQPQHF. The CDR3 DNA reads TGTGCCAGTAGTATGTCTCGGGGCAATCAGCCCCAGCATTTT.

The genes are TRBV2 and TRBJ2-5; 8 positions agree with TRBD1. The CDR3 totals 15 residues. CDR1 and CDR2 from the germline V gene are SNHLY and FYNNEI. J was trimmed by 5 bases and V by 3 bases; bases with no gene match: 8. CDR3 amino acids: CASSEWTGMRETQYF. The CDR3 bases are TGTGCCAGCAGTGAGTGGACAGGGATGAGGGAGACCCAGTACTTC.

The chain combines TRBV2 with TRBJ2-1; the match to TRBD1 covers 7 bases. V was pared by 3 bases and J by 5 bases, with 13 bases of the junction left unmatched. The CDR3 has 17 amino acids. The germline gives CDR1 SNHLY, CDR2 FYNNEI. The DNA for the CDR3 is TGTGCCAGCAGTGATTTCTACGCCAGGACAGGACACAATGAGCAGTTCTTC. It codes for CASSDFYARTGHNEQFF.

The CDR3 sequence is CASSNLPGERGNQPQHF. CDR3 DNA: TGTGCCAGCAGTAACCTCCCAGGGGAGAGGGGCAATCAGCCCCAGCATTTT. The chain recombines TRBV27 with TRBJ1-5; D might be TRBD1 (6 bases). The germline V and J ends were trimmed by 5 bases and 2 bases, with 19 bases remaining between them. Looked up from germline, CDR1 is MNHEY and CDR2 is SMNVEV (reference sequence). The CDR3 totals 17 residues.

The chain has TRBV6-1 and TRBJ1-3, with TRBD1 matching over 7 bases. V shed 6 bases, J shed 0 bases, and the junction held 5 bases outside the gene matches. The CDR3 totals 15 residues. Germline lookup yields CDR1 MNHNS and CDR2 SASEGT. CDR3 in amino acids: CASRRDSLSGNTIYF. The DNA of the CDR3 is TGTGCCAGCAGACGGGACAGCCTCTCTGGAAACACCATATATTTT.